The 18 T cell receptor beta chains listed next were all sequenced from one sample in a study of shared clonotypes between healthy human individuals. Only CD45RO-negative cells positively selected for CCR7 counted as naive CD8 cells, so terminally differentiated effector memory CD45RA+ cells were excluded. TCRdb's table, derived via immunoSEQ multiplex PCR, lists solely in-frame clones and lacks some. This table has approximately 2,200,000 clones, 85% to 95% appearing once. The source material was naive CD8+ T cells from PBMCs. The source of these receptors is a man aged 18-30 years in good health. Some clones in this sample may be carry-over from other donors' samples.

The chain has TRBV19 and TRBJ1-1, with D uncertain. The CDR3 length is 11 residues. With 11 bases removed from V and 1 base from J, the gap between germline ends came to 8 bases. Germline CDR1 is LNHDA and CDR2 is SQIVND (reference sequence). DNA for the CDR3: TGTGCCGTCCGGGGGAACACTGAAGCTTTCTTT. Its translation: CAVRGNTEAFF.

The rearrangement links TRBV7-8 to TRBJ2-1; 8 nucleotides align to TRBD2. CDR3 length equals 15 residues. Germline V gene data show CDR1 as SGHVS and CDR2 as FQNEAQ. After removal of 6 bases from V and 2 bases from J, the junction contained 6 bases not matched to a gene. CDR3 residues: CASRAGTRAYNEQFF. The DNA of the CDR3 is TGTGCCAGCAGAGCCGGGACTAGAGCCTACAATGAGCAGTTCTTC.

This clone came up once. The rearrangement links TRBV29-1 to TRBJ2-7; the D gene is possibly TRBD1 (6 bases). Germline assignment: CDR1 SQVTM and CDR2 ANQGSEA. With 5 bases removed from V and 3 bases from J, the gap between germline ends came to 11 bases. The CDR3 consists of 12 residues. The CDR3 is CSVTGTNYEQYF. CDR3 DNA sequence: TGCAGCGTTACCGGGACAAACTACGAGCAGTACTTC.

The V and J genes are TRBV7-2 and TRBJ2-7; the D gene is possibly TRBD2 (6 bases). The CDR3 is 15 residues long. Trimming cost V 2 bases and J 4 bases, with 15 bases left between them. Germline CDR1 reads SGHTA; CDR2 reads FQGNSA. CDR3 protein: CASSLIAGGIYEQYF. CDR3 bases: TGTGCCAGCAGCTTAATAGCCGGGGGTATATACGAGCAGTACTTC.

A single count supports this clone. J is TRBJ2-3 and V is TRBV9, with 12 bases fitting TRBD2. Losses at the gene ends were 3 bases for V and 4 bases for J; bases not matched to a gene: 6. CDR3 size: 16 residues. In germline, CDR1 is SGDLS, CDR2 YYNGEE. In DNA form, the CDR3 reads TGTGCCAGCAGCGAACGACTAGCGGGAGTCCCAGATACGCAGTATTTT. Protein product: CASSERLAGVPDTQYF.

This clone has a single count. The chain carries TRBV5-5 and TRBJ2-7, with D hard to call. V gave up 0 bases and J gave up 4 bases, with 23 bases separating them. The germline CDR1 and CDR2 sequences are SGHKS and YYEKEE (reference sequence). This CDR3 comprises 18 residues. In nucleotides, the CDR3 is TGTGCCAGCAGCTTGGAGGATGTTGCGGAGACGCTACGGTACGAGCAGTACTTC. Translation: CASSLEDVAETLRYEQYF.

The chain combines TRBV27 with TRBJ2-1, with 7 bases matching TRBD1. With V trimmed by 7 bases and J by 8 bases, 14 bases remained unmatched. CDR1 and CDR2 from the germline V gene are MNHEY and SMNVEV (reference sequence). The CDR3 loop spans 15 amino acids. The CDR3: CASTPGRQGLDEQFF. CDR3 nucleotides: TGTGCCAGCACCCCGGGCCGACAGGGCTTGGATGAGCAGTTCTTC.

This clone was detected once. The chain links TRBV7-2 to TRBJ1-1; D is perhaps TRBD1 (5 bases). The germline V and J ends were trimmed by 4 bases and 0 bases, with 15 bases remaining between them. Germline V lookup: CDR1 SGHTA, CDR2 FQGNSA. The CDR3 runs to 16 residues. The CDR3 nucleotides read TGTGCCAGCAGCTCGAAACGCCGGGGGTTGAACACTGAAGCTTTCTTT. It specifies CASSSKRRGLNTEAFF.

This chain connects TRBV11-2 to TRBJ2-1; D gene uncertain. The CDR3 runs 12 residues. V was pared by 8 bases and J by 6 bases, with 11 bases between. CDR1 is SGHAT, CDR2 FQNNGV, per germline. For the CDR3, the DNA is TGTGCCAGCGCGACAACGGGCAATGAGCAGTTCTTC. Its protein is CASATTGNEQFF.

The chain uses TRBV9 and TRBJ1-4; a possible D gene is TRBD1 (5 bases). V gave up 3 bases and J gave up 8 bases, with 14 bases separating them. The CDR3 spans 14 residues. Germline CDR1 SGDLS, CDR2 YYNGEE. The CDR3 is CASSAGGREEKLFF. The DNA for the CDR3 is TGTGCCAGCAGCGCTGGGGGTAGAGAGGAAAAACTGTTTTTT.

J is TRBJ2-3 and V is TRBV15; TRBD2 matches at 9 bases. With 5 bases clipped from V and 7 bases from J, the junction kept 13 bases outside the gene matches. The length of the CDR3 is 16 residues. Germline-derived CDR1 and CDR2 are LNHNV and YYDKDF (reference sequence). CDR3 in amino acids: CATSPRGAGGYHTQYF. The CDR3 DNA reads TGTGCCACCAGCCCAAGGGGAGCGGGAGGATACCATACGCAGTATTTT.

The chain is built from TRBV7-9 and TRBJ2-7; no clear D gene. The CDR3 is 14 amino acids. The germline V and J ends were trimmed by 2 bases and 4 bases, with 12 bases remaining between them. The germline gives CDR1 SEHNR, CDR2 FQNEAQ (reference sequence). CDR3 sequence reads: CASSLLSSPYEQYF. As DNA, the CDR3 is TGTGCCAGCAGCTTACTAAGCTCGCCTTACGAGCAGTACTTC.

The chain employs TRBV29-1 and TRBJ2-2; 14 bases are shared with TRBD2. CDR3 length equals 15 residues. J lost 4 bases, V lost 4 bases, and 2 bases had no gene match. Germline V gene data show CDR1 as SQVTM and CDR2 as ANQGSEA. CDR3 in DNA: TGCAGCGTTGGACTAGCGGGAGGGGTCACCGGGGAGCTGTTTTTT. Translated: CSVGLAGGVTGELFF.

V is TRBV18 and J is TRBJ2-3, with TRBD2 matching over 10 bases. The CDR3 sequence is 16 residues long. CDR1 is KGHSH and CDR2 is LQKENI in the germline V gene. Trimming took 2 bases from V and 2 from J; bases not matched to a gene: 4. The DNA of the CDR3 is TGTGCCAGCTCACCATATACTAGCGGGAACACAGATACGCAGTATTTT. It specifies CASSPYTSGNTDTQYF.

This rearrangement joins TRBV4-2 to TRBJ2-1; D gene ambiguous. Looked up from germline, CDR1 is LGHNA and CDR2 is YNFKEQ. The CDR3 sequence is 11 residues long. Trimming left V 3 bases short and J 8 bases short, with 5 bases between. The CDR3 loop is CASSHLHEQFF. CDR3 bases: TGTGCCAGCAGCCACCTTCATGAGCAGTTCTTC.

CDR3 loop: CASNTPDTGANVLTF. The CDR3 DNA reads TGTGCCAGTAATACCCCGGACACTGGGGCCAACGTCCTGACTTTC. The chain links TRBV19 to TRBJ2-6; D possibly corresponds to TRBD1 (5 bases). Germline assignment: CDR1 LNHDA and CDR2 SQIVND (reference sequence). This CDR3 has 15 residues. Between the trimmed V and J ends, which lost 7 bases and 2 bases, there was a span of 12 bases.

This clone was seen just once. The genes are TRBV19 and TRBJ1-3; TRBD1 is a possible D gene (5 bases). The CDR3 spans 17 residues. Germline V gene sequence: CDR1 LNHDA, CDR2 SQIVND (reference sequence). V shed 4 bases and J shed 0 bases, with 16 bases lying between them. The chain's CDR3 is CASSNPRDGLSGNTIYF. CDR3 in DNA: TGTGCCAGTAGTAACCCCCGGGACGGCCTCTCTGGAAACACCATATATTTT.

This chain connects TRBV7-9 to TRBJ2-7, with D uncertain. Trimming removed 4 bases at V and 2 bases at J, with 12 bases between. The CDR3 is 14 amino acids. Germline CDR1 reads SEHNR; CDR2 reads FQNEAQ (reference sequence). The CDR3 DNA follows: TGTGCCAGCAGCTCCACCGAAACGACCTACGAGCAGTACTTC. This codes for CASSSTETTYEQYF.